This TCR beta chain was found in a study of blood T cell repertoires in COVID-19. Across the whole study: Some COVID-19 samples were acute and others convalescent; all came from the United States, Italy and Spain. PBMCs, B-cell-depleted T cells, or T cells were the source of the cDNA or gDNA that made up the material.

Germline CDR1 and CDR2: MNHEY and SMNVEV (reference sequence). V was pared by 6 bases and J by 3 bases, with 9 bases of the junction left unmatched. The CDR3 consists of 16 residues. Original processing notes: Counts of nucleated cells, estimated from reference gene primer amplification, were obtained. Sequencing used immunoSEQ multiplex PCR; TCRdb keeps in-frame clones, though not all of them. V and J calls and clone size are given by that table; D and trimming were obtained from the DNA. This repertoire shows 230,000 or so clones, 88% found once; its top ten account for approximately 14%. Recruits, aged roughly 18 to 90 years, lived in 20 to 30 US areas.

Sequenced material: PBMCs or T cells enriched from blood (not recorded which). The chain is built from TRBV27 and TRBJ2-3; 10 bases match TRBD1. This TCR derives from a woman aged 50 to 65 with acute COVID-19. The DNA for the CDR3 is TGTGCCAGCAGCCTCCGGGACAGGGGAAGTACAGATACGCAGTATTTT. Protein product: CASSLRDRGSTDTQYF.